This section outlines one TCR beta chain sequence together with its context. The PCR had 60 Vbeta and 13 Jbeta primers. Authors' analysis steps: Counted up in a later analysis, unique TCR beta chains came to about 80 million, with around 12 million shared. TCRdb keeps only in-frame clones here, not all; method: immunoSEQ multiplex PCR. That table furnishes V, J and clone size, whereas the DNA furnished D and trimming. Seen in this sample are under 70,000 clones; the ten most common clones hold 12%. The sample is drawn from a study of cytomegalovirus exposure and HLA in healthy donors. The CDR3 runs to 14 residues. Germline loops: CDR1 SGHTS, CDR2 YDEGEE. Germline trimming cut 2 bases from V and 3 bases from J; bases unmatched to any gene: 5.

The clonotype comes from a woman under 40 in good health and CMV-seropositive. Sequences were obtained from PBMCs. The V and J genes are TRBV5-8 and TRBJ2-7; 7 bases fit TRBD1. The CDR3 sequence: CASSFTGAGYEQYF. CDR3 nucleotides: TGTGCCAGCAGCTTTACAGGGGCGGGCTACGAGCAGTACTTC.